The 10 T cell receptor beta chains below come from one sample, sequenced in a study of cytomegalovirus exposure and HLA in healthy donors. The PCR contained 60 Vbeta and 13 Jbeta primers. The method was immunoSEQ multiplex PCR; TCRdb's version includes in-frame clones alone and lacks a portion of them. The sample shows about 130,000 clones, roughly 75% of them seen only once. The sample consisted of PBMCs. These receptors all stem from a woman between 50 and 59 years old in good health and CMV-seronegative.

CDR3 sequence: CATSRLLAGISYEQYF. CDR3 in DNA: TGTGCCACCAGCAGACTTCTAGCGGGGATCTCCTACGAGCAGTACTTC. J is TRBJ2-7 and V is TRBV15, with 9 bases matching TRBD2. Germline CDR1 reads LNHNV; CDR2 reads YYDKDF (reference sequence). The J segment lost 0 bases and the V segment lost 2 bases, leaving 5 bases of the junction unmatched. The CDR3 runs 16 residues.

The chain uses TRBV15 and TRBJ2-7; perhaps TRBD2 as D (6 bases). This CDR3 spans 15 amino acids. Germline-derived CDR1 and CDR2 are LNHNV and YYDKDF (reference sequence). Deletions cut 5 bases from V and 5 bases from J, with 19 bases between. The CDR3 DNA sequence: TGTGCCACCAGCTTACGGGACTGGCGCGTCGACGAGCAGTACTTC. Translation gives CATSLRDWRVDEQYF.

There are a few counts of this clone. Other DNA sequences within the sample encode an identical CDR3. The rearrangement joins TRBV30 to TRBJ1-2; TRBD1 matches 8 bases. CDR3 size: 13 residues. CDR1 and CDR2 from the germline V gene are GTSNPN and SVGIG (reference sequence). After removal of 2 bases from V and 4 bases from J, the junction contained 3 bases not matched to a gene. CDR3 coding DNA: TGTGCCTGGAGTCGGGACAGGCCCTATGGCTACACCTTC. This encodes CAWSRDRPYGYTF. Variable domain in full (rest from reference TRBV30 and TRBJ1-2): SQTIHQWPATLVQPVGSPLSLECTVEGTSNPNLYWYRQAAGRGLQLLFYSVGIGQISSEVPQNLSASRPQDRQFILSSKKLLLSDSGFYLCAWSRDRPYGYTFGSGTRLTVV.

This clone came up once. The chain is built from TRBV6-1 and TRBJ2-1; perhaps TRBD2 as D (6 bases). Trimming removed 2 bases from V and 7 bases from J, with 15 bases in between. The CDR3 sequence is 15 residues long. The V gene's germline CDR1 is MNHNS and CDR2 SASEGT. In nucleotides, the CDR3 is TGTGCCAGCAGTGAACTCCGGGGGTTAGAGAATGAGCAGTTCTTC. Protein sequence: CASSELRGLENEQFF.

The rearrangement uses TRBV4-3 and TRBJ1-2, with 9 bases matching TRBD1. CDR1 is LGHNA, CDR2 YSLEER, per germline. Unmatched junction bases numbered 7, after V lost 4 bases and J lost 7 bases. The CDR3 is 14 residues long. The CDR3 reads CASSPGQGTTGYTF. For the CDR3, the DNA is TGCGCCAGCAGCCCTGGACAGGGGACAACTGGCTACACCTTC.

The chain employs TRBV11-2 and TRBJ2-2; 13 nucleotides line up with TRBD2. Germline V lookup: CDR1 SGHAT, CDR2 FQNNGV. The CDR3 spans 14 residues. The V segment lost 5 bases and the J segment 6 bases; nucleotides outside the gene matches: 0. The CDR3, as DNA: TGTGCCAGCAGCGGACTAGCGGGAGCCGGGGAGCTGTTTTTT. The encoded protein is CASSGLAGAGELFF.

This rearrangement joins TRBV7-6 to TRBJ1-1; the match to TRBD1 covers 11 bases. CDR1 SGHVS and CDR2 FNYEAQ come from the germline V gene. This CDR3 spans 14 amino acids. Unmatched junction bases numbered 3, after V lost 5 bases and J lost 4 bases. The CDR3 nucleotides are TGTGCCAGCAGCCCTGGGACAGGGGGCACTGAAGCTTTCTTT. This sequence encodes CASSPGTGGTEAFF.

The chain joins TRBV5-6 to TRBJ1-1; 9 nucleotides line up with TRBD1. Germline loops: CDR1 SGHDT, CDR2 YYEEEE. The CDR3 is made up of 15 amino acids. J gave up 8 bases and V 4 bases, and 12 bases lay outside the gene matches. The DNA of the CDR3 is TGTGCCAGCAGCGGCCGGGACAGGGCTCTCGTGGAAGCTTTCTTT. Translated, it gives CASSGRDRALVEAFF.

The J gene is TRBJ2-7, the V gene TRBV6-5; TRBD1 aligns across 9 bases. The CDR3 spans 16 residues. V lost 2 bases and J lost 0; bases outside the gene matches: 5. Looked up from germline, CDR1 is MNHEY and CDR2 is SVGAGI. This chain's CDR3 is CASSYARTGDSYEQYF. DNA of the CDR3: TGTGCCAGCAGTTACGCCCGGACAGGGGACTCCTACGAGCAGTACTTC.

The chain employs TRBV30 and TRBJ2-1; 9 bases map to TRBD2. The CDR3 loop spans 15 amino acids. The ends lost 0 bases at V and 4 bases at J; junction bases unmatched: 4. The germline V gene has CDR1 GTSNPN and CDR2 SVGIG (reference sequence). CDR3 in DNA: TGTGCCTGGAGTGTACAAACTAGCGGGTACAATGAGCAGTTCTTC. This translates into CAWSVQTSGYNEQFF.